This T cell receptor (beta chain) was found in a study of blood T cell repertoires in COVID-19. Across the study: Acute and convalescent COVID-19 samples came from the United States, Italy and Spain. Sources were T cells, B-cell-depleted T cells, or PBMCs; the material itself was cDNA or gDNA.

Under the authors' procedure: Estimation of nucleated cell counts relied on the amplification of reference gene primers. TCRdb's table, derived via immunoSEQ multiplex PCR, lists solely in-frame clones and lacks some. That table supplies the V and J calls and clone size; D and trimming were determined from the DNA. The data hold some 100,000 clones, with almost 90% observed a single time. The V segment lost 0 bases and the J segment 5 bases; nucleotides outside the gene matches: 3. The CDR3 contains 15 residues. Germline lookup yields CDR1 SGHRS and CDR2 YFSETQ. The source material was peripheral blood. This chain uses TRBV5-1 with TRBJ1-1; 11 bases fit TRBD1. The TCR was taken from a woman in her 70s with acute or convalescent COVID-19. The CDR3 DNA sequence: TGCGCCAGCAGCTTGGGGACAGGGGGCGCGACTGAAGCTTTCTTT. Encoded protein: CASSLGTGGATEAFF.